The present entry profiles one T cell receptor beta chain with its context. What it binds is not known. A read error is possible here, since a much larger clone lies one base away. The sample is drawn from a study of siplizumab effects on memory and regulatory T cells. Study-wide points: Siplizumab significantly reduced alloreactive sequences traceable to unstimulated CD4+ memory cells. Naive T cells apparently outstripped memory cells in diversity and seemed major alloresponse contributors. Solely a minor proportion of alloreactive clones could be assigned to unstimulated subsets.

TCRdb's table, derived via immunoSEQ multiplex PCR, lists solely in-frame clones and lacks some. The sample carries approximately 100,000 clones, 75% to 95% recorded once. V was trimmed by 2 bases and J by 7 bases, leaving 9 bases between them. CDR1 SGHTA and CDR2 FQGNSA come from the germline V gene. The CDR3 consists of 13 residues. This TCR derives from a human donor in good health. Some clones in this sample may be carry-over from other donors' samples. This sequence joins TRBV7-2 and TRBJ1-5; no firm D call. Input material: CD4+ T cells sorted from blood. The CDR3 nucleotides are TGTGCCAGCAGCTTAAATCCGGGACAGCCCCAGCATTTT. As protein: CASSLNPGQPQHF.